This passage covers 17 T cell receptor beta chains from one sample sequenced in a study of cytomegalovirus exposure and HLA in healthy donors. Researchers ran the PCR with 60 Vbeta and 13 Jbeta primers. The assay was immunoSEQ multiplex PCR, and TCRdb's table has in-frame clones only and misses some. The sample includes more than 90,000 clones, roughly 70% seen only once; the top ten take 0.87%. Input material: PBMCs. The receptors originated from a woman aged 30 to 39 in good health and CMV-seronegative.

The CDR3 loop reads CASSLSSVPPLHF. As DNA, the CDR3 is TGTGCCAGCAGCTTGAGTAGCGTCCCACCCCTCCACTTT. The rearrangement uses TRBV5-4 and TRBJ1-6; D gene unclear. CDR1 is SGHNT, CDR2 YYREEE, per germline (reference sequence). The V gene lost 1 base and the J gene lost 11 bases, with 10 bases spanning the gap. CDR3 length: 13 residues. The entire variable domain, with the rest obtained from reference TRBV5-4 and TRBJ1-6, is as follows: ETGVTQSPTHLIKTRGQQVTLRCSSQSGHNTVSWYQQALGQGPQFIFQYYREEENGRGNFPPRFSGLQFPNYSSELNVNALELDDSALYLCASSLSSVPPLHFGNGTRLTVT.

This clone was seen only a few times. The DNA of the CDR3 is TGTGCCAGCAGAAACCTCAGGGGCGACGAGCAGTACTTC. This sequence encodes CASRNLRGDEQYF. The genes are TRBV6-5 and TRBJ2-7; D may be TRBD1 (6 bases). V was shortened by 6 bases and J by 5 bases, with 14 bases between the two germline ends. Germline loops: CDR1 MNHEY, CDR2 SVGAGI. The CDR3 sequence is 13 residues long.

This clone occurred once. The V and J genes are TRBV30 and TRBJ1-3, with D uncertain. V lost 1 base and J lost 0, with 4 bases in between. Germline V gene sequence: CDR1 GTSNPN, CDR2 SVGIG (reference sequence). This CDR3 comprises 13 residues. In nucleotides, the CDR3 is TGTGCCTGGAGTGCGAGCTCTGGAAACACCATATATTTT. This gives the protein CAWSASSGNTIYF.

V and J are TRBV5-1 and TRBJ1-4, with D tentatively TRBD1 (5 bases). The CDR3 runs to 14 residues. CDR1 SGHRS and CDR2 YFSETQ come from the germline V gene. V was trimmed by 6 bases and J by 6 bases, leaving 15 bases between them. CDR3 residues: CASTRDSSDEKLFF. CDR3 bases: TGCGCCAGCACCCGAGACAGCTCCGATGAAAAACTGTTTTTT.

The chain couples TRBV19 to TRBJ1-5, with TRBD1 identical over 9 bases. The CDR3 consists of 16 residues. J was trimmed by 3 bases and V by 5 bases; bases with no gene match: 8. Germline loops: CDR1 LNHDA, CDR2 SQIVND (reference sequence). CDR3 DNA: TGTGCCAGTAGTGGGATTGACAGGGGGGACAATCAGCCCCAGCATTTT. Amino acids: CASSGIDRGDNQPQHF.

The chain links TRBV7-2 to TRBJ2-1, with 7 bases aligning to TRBD1. Losses at the gene ends were 2 bases for V and 2 bases for J; bases not matched to a gene: 3. This CDR3 is 15 amino acids long. Germline V CDR1 and CDR2: SGHTA, FQGNSA. CDR3 region: CASSLYRGTYNEQFF. DNA of the CDR3: TGTGCCAGCAGCTTATACAGGGGCACCTACAATGAGCAGTTCTTC.

The chain combines TRBV5-5 with TRBJ1-5, with 8 bases lining up with TRBD1. The J segment lost 6 bases and the V segment lost 1 base, leaving 9 bases of the junction unmatched. The germline V gene encodes CDR1 SGHKS and CDR2 YYEKEE (reference sequence). The CDR3 loop spans 16 amino acids. CDR3 sequence reads: CASSLRPGQEAQPQHF. For the CDR3, the DNA is TGTGCCAGCAGCTTGCGGCCGGGACAGGAAGCTCAGCCCCAGCATTTT.

J is TRBJ2-7 and V is TRBV5-6, with D hard to call. The V gene lost 7 bases and the J gene lost 3 bases, with 14 bases spanning the gap. In germline, CDR1 is SGHDT, CDR2 YYEEEE. This CDR3 region has 13 residues. CDR3 loop: CASQTRNIYEQYF. DNA of the CDR3: TGTGCCAGCCAGACACGGAATATCTACGAGCAGTACTTC.

The rearrangement uses TRBV30 and TRBJ2-7; 8 nucleotides line up with TRBD1. Germline trimming cut 2 bases from V and 2 bases from J; bases unmatched to any gene: 5. The CDR3 spans 14 residues. Germline values: CDR1 GTSNPN, CDR2 SVGIG (reference sequence). CDR3 amino acids: CAWSFSQGAYEQYF. CDR3 coding DNA: TGTGCCTGGAGTTTCTCACAGGGGGCCTACGAGCAGTACTTC.

The gene calls are TRBV7-3 and TRBJ1-1; a possible D gene is TRBD1 (5 bases). The CDR3 loop spans 16 amino acids. V was cut by 1 base and J by 3 bases, with 15 bases left in between. Germline lookup yields CDR1 SGHTA and CDR2 FQGTGA. Written as DNA, the CDR3 is TGTGCCAGCAGCTTAATGGGGGGAGGGAAGGACACTGAAGCTTTCTTT. Translated, it gives CASSLMGGGKDTEAFF.

The CDR3 reads CASSQDRETQYF. CDR3 DNA sequence: TGTGCCAGCTCTCAGGACAGAGAGACCCAGTACTTC. V and J are TRBV18 and TRBJ2-5, with D tentatively TRBD1 (6 bases). The CDR3 runs to 12 residues. Trimming removed 6 bases at V and 4 bases at J, with 9 bases between. Germline V lookup: CDR1 KGHSH, CDR2 LQKENI.

The chain couples TRBV19 to TRBJ2-2; TRBD1 matches at 10 bases. Germline-derived CDR1 and CDR2 are LNHDA and SQIVND (reference sequence). V dropped 4 bases and J dropped 6; count of bases not matched to a gene: 8. The CDR3 has 16 residues. CDR3 DNA sequence: TGTGCCAGTAGTACCCCGGGACAGGGGATCCCCGGGGAGCTGTTTTTT. Protein product: CASSTPGQGIPGELFF.

This clone was detected once. The chain recombines TRBV7-8 with TRBJ2-7; 7 bases are a match to TRBD2. The germline V gene encodes CDR1 SGHVS and CDR2 FQNEAQ. Trimming at V came to 2 bases and at J to 5 bases, leaving 9 bases not matched to a gene. CDR3 size: 15 residues. This CDR3 is CASSLMLADPHEQYF. The CDR3 DNA follows: TGTGCCAGCAGCTTAATGCTAGCGGACCCCCACGAGCAGTACTTC. The full variable domain, its missing parts supplied by reference TRBV7-8 and TRBJ2-7, is GAGVSQSPRYKVAKRGQDVALRCDPISGHVSLFWYQQALGQGPEFLTYFQNEAQLDKSGLPSDRFFAERPEGSVSTLKIQRTQQEDSAVYLCASSLMLADPHEQYFGPGTRLTVT.

The chain couples TRBV6-5 to TRBJ1-6; no reliable D call. In germline, CDR1 is MNHEY, CDR2 SVGAGI. V dropped 6 bases and J dropped 3 bases, with 3 bases sitting between them. This CDR3 has 12 amino acids. The CDR3 reads CASSGYNSPLHF. The CDR3 nucleotides read TGTGCCAGCAGCGGCTATAATTCACCCCTCCACTTT.

CDR3 in DNA: TGTGCCAGCAGCTATCCTGGACAGGCAACCTACAATGAGCAGTTCTTC. It is translated as CASSYPGQATYNEQFF. The chain employs TRBV5-4 and TRBJ2-1; the match to TRBD1 covers 7 bases. Germline CDR1 and CDR2: SGHNT and YYREEE (reference sequence). Trimming removed 3 bases from V and 2 bases from J; junction bases left unmatched: 8. The CDR3 is 16 amino acids. Variable domain in full (rest from reference TRBV5-4 and TRBJ2-1): ETGVTQSPTHLIKTRGQQVTLRCSSQSGHNTVSWYQQALGQGPQFIFQYYREEENGRGNFPPRFSGLQFPNYSSELNVNALELDDSALYLCASSYPGQATYNEQFFGPGTRLTVL.

This chain links TRBV5-6 with TRBJ2-3; D is uncertain. Germline V gene lookup returns CDR1 SGHDT and CDR2 YYEEEE. V dropped 2 bases and J dropped 0 bases, with 4 bases sitting between them. The CDR3 loop spans 13 amino acids. The CDR3 reads CASSFSSTDTQYF. The CDR3 nucleotides read TGTGCCAGCAGCTTCTCTAGCACAGATACGCAGTATTTT.

V usage is TRBV19 and J usage is TRBJ2-6; tentative D call: TRBD2 (5 bases). This CDR3 is built from 13 residues. CDR1 and CDR2 from the germline V gene are LNHDA and SQIVND (reference sequence). V was shortened by 7 bases and J by 4 bases, with 8 bases between the two germline ends. CDR3 region: CASTRGGANVLTF. The CDR3 region has the DNA TGTGCCAGTACCCGGGGAGGGGCCAACGTCCTGACTTTC.